These 9 T cell receptor beta chains were sequenced from one sample in a study of blood T cell repertoires in COVID-19. Some clones are missing from TCRdb's copy, which holds only in-frame ones; the method was immunoSEQ multiplex PCR. The sample has around 190,000 clones, approximately 84% seen once; the top ten hold around 4.9%. Source material: peripheral blood. The receptor source for this set is a woman of 80 years or more with acute or convalescent COVID-19.

This clone was recorded once. This chain uses TRBV6-5 with TRBJ1-2; D not resolved. CDR1 is MNHEY, CDR2 SVGAGI, per germline. The CDR3 loop spans 11 amino acids. The CDR3 nucleotides are TGTCGCCGGTCCTATGATTATGGCTACACCTTC. As protein: CRRSYDYGYTF.

This clone was seen once. This chain connects TRBV19 to TRBJ1-1; the D gene is possibly TRBD1 (6 bases). Between the trimmed V and J ends, which lost 5 bases and 6 bases, there was a span of 16 bases. Germline CDR1 LNHDA, CDR2 SQIVND (reference sequence). This CDR3 contains 14 residues. CDR3 sequence (DNA): TGTGCCAGTAGTTCCTCCTGGGGACAAGCTGAAGCTTTCTTT. The encoded protein is CASSSSWGQAEAFF.

Only one count was recorded for this clone. The junction does not match germline at one end; this may be a read error. This chain links TRBV11-3 with TRBJ1-1, with D tentatively TRBD1 (6 bases). This CDR3 is 15 amino acids long. CDR1 and CDR2 (germline): SGHNT, YENEEA. CDR3 in DNA: TGTGCCAGCAGCCTAGACCCAACAGGGTACACTGAAGCTTTCTTT. Amino acids: CASSLDPTGYTEAFF.

The J gene is TRBJ2-1, the V gene TRBV11-1, with 8 bases matching TRBD1. The V gene end was trimmed by 5 bases and the J gene end by 7 bases; junction bases not matched to a gene: 10. Germline CDR1 is SGHAT and CDR2 is FQDESV (reference sequence). This CDR3 region has 15 residues. The CDR3 DNA reads TGTGCCAGCAGCACCCCCAGGGGGCAGGTAAATGAGCAGTTCTTC. Protein: CASSTPRGQVNEQFF.

The rearrangement joins TRBV7-2 to TRBJ1-1; 9 bases map to TRBD1. Germline CDR1 and CDR2: SGHTA and FQGNSA. J lost 5 bases, V lost 2 bases, and 3 bases had no gene match. This CDR3 is 14 amino acids long. The CDR3 spells CASSLRTGETEAFF. The CDR3 DNA follows: TGTGCCAGCAGCTTAAGGACAGGGGAAACTGAAGCTTTCTTT.

The rearrangement joins TRBV11-3 to TRBJ2-2; a possible D gene is TRBD2 (6 bases). Trimming cost V 5 bases and J 5 bases, with 18 bases left between them. Germline lookup yields CDR1 SGHNT and CDR2 YENEEA. CDR3 size: 16 residues. The CDR3: CASSPRDSQGTGELFF. The CDR3 DNA follows: TGTGCCAGCAGCCCTCGGGACTCTCAAGGGACCGGGGAGCTGTTTTTT.

This clone has a single count. The chain recombines TRBV7-2 with TRBJ1-5, with D tentatively TRBD1 (5 bases). Germline loops: CDR1 SGHTA, CDR2 FQGNSA. The CDR3 runs 13 residues. Trimming took 4 bases from V and 6 from J, leaving 10 bases between them. The CDR3 sequence: CASSYRGGQPQHF. The CDR3 coding sequence is TGTGCCAGCAGCTACCGGGGGGGTCAGCCCCAGCATTTT.

This chain joins TRBV6-5 and TRBJ1-5, with TRBD1 matching 9 bases. Unmatched junction bases numbered 10, after V lost 6 bases and J lost 7 bases. The V gene's germline CDR1 is MNHEY and CDR2 SVGAGI. The CDR3 sequence is 15 residues long. This CDR3 reads CASSSRQGGRQPQHF. The CDR3 region has the DNA TGTGCCAGCAGCAGCCGACAGGGGGGAAGGCAGCCCCAGCATTTT.

The V gene is TRBV5-1, the J gene TRBJ2-5, with D hard to call. Germline V gene data show CDR1 as SGHRS and CDR2 as YFSETQ. The CDR3 consists of 15 residues. Trimming pared 0 bases from V and 2 bases from J, leaving 11 bases between. The CDR3 loop is CASSLGSLNQETQYF. For the CDR3, the DNA is TGCGCCAGCAGCTTGGGTAGCCTCAATCAAGAGACCCAGTACTTC.